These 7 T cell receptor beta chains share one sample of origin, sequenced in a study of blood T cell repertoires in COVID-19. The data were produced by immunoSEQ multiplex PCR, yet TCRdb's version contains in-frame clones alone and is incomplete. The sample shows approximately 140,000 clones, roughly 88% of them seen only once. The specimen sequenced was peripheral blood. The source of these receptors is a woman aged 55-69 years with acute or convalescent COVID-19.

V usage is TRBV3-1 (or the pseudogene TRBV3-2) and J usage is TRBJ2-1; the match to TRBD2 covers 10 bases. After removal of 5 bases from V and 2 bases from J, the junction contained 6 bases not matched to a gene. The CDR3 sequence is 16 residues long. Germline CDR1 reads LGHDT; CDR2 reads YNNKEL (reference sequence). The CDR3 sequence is CASSDKRGGPYNEQFF. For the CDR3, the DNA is TGTGCCAGCAGCGACAAGCGGGGGGGCCCCTACAATGAGCAGTTCTTC.

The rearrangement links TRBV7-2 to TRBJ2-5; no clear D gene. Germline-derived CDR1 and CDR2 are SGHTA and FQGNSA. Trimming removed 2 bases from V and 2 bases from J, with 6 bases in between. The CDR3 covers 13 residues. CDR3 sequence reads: CASSLLQQETQYF. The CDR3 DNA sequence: TGTGCCAGCAGCTTATTACAGCAAGAGACCCAGTACTTC.

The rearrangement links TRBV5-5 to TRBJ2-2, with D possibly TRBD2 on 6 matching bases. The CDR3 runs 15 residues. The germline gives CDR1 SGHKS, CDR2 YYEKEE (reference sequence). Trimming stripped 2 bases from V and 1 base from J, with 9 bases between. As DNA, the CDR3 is TGTGCCAGCAGCTTTGCGGGGTTGAACACCGGGGAGCTGTTTTTT. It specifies CASSFAGLNTGELFF.

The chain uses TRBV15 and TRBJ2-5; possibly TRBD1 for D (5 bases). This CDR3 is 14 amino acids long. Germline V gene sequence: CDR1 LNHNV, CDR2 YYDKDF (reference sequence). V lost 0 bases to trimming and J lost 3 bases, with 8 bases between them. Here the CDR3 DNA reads TGTGCCACCAGCAGAGAAGGGGTGGAAGAGACCCAGTACTTC. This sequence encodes CATSREGVEETQYF.

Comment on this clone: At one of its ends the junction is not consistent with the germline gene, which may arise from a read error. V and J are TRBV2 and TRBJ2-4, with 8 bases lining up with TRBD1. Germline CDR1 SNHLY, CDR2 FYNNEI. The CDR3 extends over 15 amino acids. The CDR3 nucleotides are TGTGCCAGCGGTGACAGGGGTTCGACCAAAAACATTCAGTACTTC. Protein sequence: CASGDRGSTKNIQYF.

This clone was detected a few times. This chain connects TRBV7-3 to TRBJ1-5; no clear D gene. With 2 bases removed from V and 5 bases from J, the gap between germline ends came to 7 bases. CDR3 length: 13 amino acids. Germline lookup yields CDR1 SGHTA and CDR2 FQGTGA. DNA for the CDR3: TGTGCCAGCAGCTTATCTGCAGATCAGCCCCAGCATTTT. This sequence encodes CASSLSADQPQHF.

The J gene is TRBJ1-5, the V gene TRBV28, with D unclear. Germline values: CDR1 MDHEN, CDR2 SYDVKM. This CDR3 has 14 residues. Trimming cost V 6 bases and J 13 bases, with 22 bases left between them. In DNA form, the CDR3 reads TGTGCCAGCAGGAATACGGTTACAACCGGGATTCAGCATTTT. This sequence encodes CASRNTVTTGIQHF.